Following are 30 T cell receptor beta chains from one sample sequenced in a study of T cells in women clearing cervical HPV infection. Assay used: immunoSEQ multiplex PCR; TCRdb lists only in-frame clones, some missing. The sample holds approximately 33,000 clones. Sequenced input: blood buffy coat. The receptors here all came from a woman aged 18-69 years with a cervical HPV16 infection that either progressed to CIN3+ or cleared (not recorded which).

For this clone: The CDR3 end falls 3 residues outside the read, so it is completed with the germline J gene. The gene calls are TRBV7-3 and TRBJ2-1; 10 nucleotides align to TRBD2. The CDR3 covers 16 residues. CDR1 is SGHTA and CDR2 is FQGTGA in the germline V gene. V lost 4 bases and J lost 5; bases outside the gene matches: 8. The sequenced part of the CDR3 DNA is TGTGCCAGCAGCTCCCTAGCGGGAGTCGCCCACAATGAG. Amino acids: CASSSLAGVAHNE. The whole CDR3 protein is CASSSLAGVAHNEQFF.

As for this clone: Read sequence stops 3 residues before the CDR3 end, and the germline J gene provides the missing end. The rearrangement links TRBV6-2 or TRBV6-3 to TRBJ2-5; D not certain. The CDR3 loop spans 14 amino acids. Trimming cost V 6 bases and J 2 bases, with 13 bases left between them. Germline CDR1 and CDR2: MNHEY and SVGEGT. The CDR3 DNA, read in part, is TGTGCCAGCAGGAATACTAAAACTCAAGAGACC. Translating it yields CASRNTKTQET. In full, the CDR3 is CASRNTKTQETQYF.

Comments on this clone: The read ends 3 residues early relative to the CDR3; the germline J gene fills the gap. The chain uses TRBV5-4 and TRBJ2-3; D is undetermined. The CDR3 covers 16 residues. Germline V gives CDR1 SGHNT, CDR2 YYREEE (reference sequence). The chain's CDR3 is CASSLSRSSSSGTQYF. Partial CDR3 DNA: TGTGCCAGCAGCTTATCTAGAAGCTCCTCCAGTGGCACG.

CDR3 amino acids: CASSRTLAGGRSSTDTQYF. The CDR3 bases that were read are TGCGCCAGCAGCCGGACCCTAGCGGGGGGGCGGTCTAGCACAGATACG. V usage is TRBV5-1 and J usage is TRBJ2-3; 12 bases align to TRBD2. The sequence runs out 3 residues before the end of the CDR3; the remainder is reconstructed from the germline J gene. The CDR3 extends over 19 amino acids. The ends lost 4 bases at V and 0 bases at J; junction bases unmatched: 12. The germline CDR1 and CDR2 sequences are SGHRS and YFSETQ.

As for this clone: The DNA ends 3 residues before the CDR3 does, and the rest of the CDR3 is filled in from the germline J gene. J is TRBJ1-1 and V is TRBV20-1; TRBD1 is a possible D gene (5 bases). Germline V gene sequence: CDR1 DFQATT, CDR2 SNEGSKA (reference sequence). The CDR3 runs to 14 residues. V lost 0 bases and J lost 4, with 12 bases in between. The sequenced part of the CDR3 DNA is TGCAGTGCTAGAGATTCTAGGGGCAGCACTGAA. This gives the protein CSARDSRGSTE. The CDR3 as a whole reads CSARDSRGSTEAFF.

Comment on this clone: The read stops 3 residues short of the end of the CDR3; the missing end is completed from the germline J gene. The chain couples TRBV5-1 to TRBJ2-3, with TRBD2 matching over 16 bases. Germline V CDR1 and CDR2: SGHRS, YFSETQ. The CDR3 runs 17 residues. The junction had 4 bases not matched to a gene; V was cut back by 6 bases and J by 0 bases. The part of the CDR3 DNA that was read is TGCGCCAGCACGGGACTAGCGGGAGGGCGTAGCACAGATACG. Translating gives CASTGLAGGRSTDT. The full CDR3 protein is CASTGLAGGRSTDTQYF.

As to this clone: The CDR3 end falls 3 residues outside the read, so it is completed with the germline J gene. This rearrangement joins TRBV18 to TRBJ1-6; D perhaps matches TRBD1 (5 bases). The CDR3 extends over 14 amino acids. V gave up 2 bases and J gave up 4 bases, with 6 bases separating them. In germline, CDR1 is KGHSH, CDR2 LQKENI. CDR3 amino acids: CASSPEGYNSPLHF. The covered CDR3 bases are TGTGCCAGCTCACCAGAGGGGTATAATTCACCC.

Regarding this clone: The sequenced fragment ends 3 residues before the CDR3 boundary, so the rest is inferred from the germline J gene. The chain joins TRBV25-1 to TRBJ2-3; the D gene is possibly TRBD2 (6 bases). V dropped 2 bases and J dropped 1 base, with 13 bases sitting between them. The CDR3 sequence is 16 residues long. CDR1 and CDR2 from the germline V gene are MGHDK and SYGVNS. The covered CDR3 bases are TGTGCCAGCAGTGAACGAGGGGCTAGCGGCACAGATACG. It translates to CASSERGASGTDT. The full CDR3 reads CASSERGASGTDTQYF.

Worth noting for this clone: The read finishes 3 residues shy of the CDR3 end, and the germline J gene is used to complete it. The V and J genes are TRBV20-1 and TRBJ2-5; D is undetermined. V was trimmed by 5 bases and J by 5 bases, leaving 21 bases between them. Germline V gives CDR1 DFQATT, CDR2 SNEGSKA (reference sequence). CDR3 length: 15 residues. Partial CDR3 DNA: TGCAGTGCTCCTTTGGTAGACAAGAGACGGGAGACC. The encoded protein is CSAPLVDKRRET. The entire CDR3 is CSAPLVDKRRETQYF.

Turning to this clone: The read ends 3 residues early relative to the CDR3; the germline J gene fills the gap. The chain employs TRBV7-7 and TRBJ2-4; perhaps TRBD2 as D (6 bases). The CDR3 is 11 residues long. Germline V CDR1 and CDR2: SSHAT, FNYEAQ (reference sequence). CDR3 region: CASSSRRGQYF. CDR3 bases read: TGTGCCAGCAGCTCACGGAGGGGT.

To note about this clone: Read data end 3 residues before the CDR3 end; the end is taken from the germline J gene. This sequence joins TRBV20-1 and TRBJ2-1, with D possibly TRBD2 on 6 matching bases. The CDR3 is 16 residues long. The V end lost 3 bases, the J end lost 0 bases, and 15 bases lay between the germline ends. Germline V lookup: CDR1 DFQATT, CDR2 SNEGSKA (reference sequence). Partial CDR3 DNA: TGCAGTGCTAGGAGGGCGGGGTTTGCCTCCTACAATGAG. Amino acids: CSARRAGFASYNE. In full, the CDR3 reads CSARRAGFASYNEQFF.

This CDR3 reads CASSGAVNTGELFF. The covered CDR3 bases are TGCGCCAGCAGTGGCGCGGTGAACACCGGGGAG. This sequence joins TRBV5-1 and TRBJ2-2; D is undetermined. The read is 3 residues too short to cover the CDR3 end, so that end is filled in from the germline J gene. Germline lookup yields CDR1 SGHRS and CDR2 YFSETQ. V was clipped by 5 bases and J by 1 base, with 9 bases between them. This CDR3 region has 14 residues.

Details on this clone: The read terminates 3 residues before the CDR3 end, so the remaining end is supplied by the germline J gene. The chain carries TRBV20-1 and TRBJ2-3; TRBD2 matches 8 bases. The germline CDR1 and CDR2 sequences are DFQATT and SNEGSKA (reference sequence). The CDR3 has 14 amino acids. Partial CDR3 DNA: TGCAGTGCGGACCCCCGGACTAGCTTAGAGACG. It translates to CSADPRTSLET. The full CDR3 protein is CSADPRTSLETQYF.

Concerning this clone: The read stops 3 residues short of the end of the CDR3; the missing end is completed from the germline J gene. This chain connects TRBV7-2 to TRBJ1-1; unclear D gene. Trimming removed 6 bases at V and 1 base at J, with 12 bases between. Per the germline V gene, CDR1 is SGHTA and CDR2 is FQGNSA. The CDR3 loop spans 14 amino acids. The CDR3 DNA, read in part, is TGTGCCAGCAGTTCACTAGCGGGGAACACTGAA. Its protein is CASSSLAGNTE. The CDR3 reads in full as CASSSLAGNTEAFF.

As to this clone: The missing CDR3 end, 3 residues past where the read stops, is filled in from the germline J gene. The genes are TRBV12-3 or TRBV12-4 and TRBJ2-7, with TRBD1 as a possible D gene (5 bases). Between the trimmed V and J ends, which lost 6 bases and 2 bases, there was a span of 11 bases. CDR3 length: 13 amino acids. The CDR3 here is CASRSTGPYEQYF. The DNA read from the CDR3 is TGTGCCAGCAGATCAACAGGCCCCTACGAG.

Details on this clone: With the read ending 3 residues before the CDR3 end, the germline J gene is used to fill in that end. The rearrangement uses TRBV20-1 and TRBJ1-1, with D tentatively TRBD1 (5 bases). This CDR3 has 14 residues. V shed 1 base and J shed 4 bases, with 13 bases lying between them. Germline CDR1 reads DFQATT; CDR2 reads SNEGSKA (reference sequence). CDR3 sequence: CSARAVQVPTEAFF. The covered CDR3 bases are TGCAGTGCTAGAGCTGTACAGGTCCCCACTGAA.

Turning to this clone: The read ends 3 residues early relative to the CDR3; the germline J gene fills the gap. The genes are TRBV7-9 and TRBJ1-2, with D possibly TRBD1 on 6 matching bases. From germline, CDR1 is SEHNR and CDR2 FQNEAQ (reference sequence). Trimming took off 5 bases at V and 4 bases at J, with 11 bases between the two ends. There are 13 residues in the CDR3. CDR3 DNA (partial): TGTGCCAGCAGCCTGGACAGCCTCTATGGC. Protein product: CASSLDSLYG. The CDR3, in full, reads CASSLDSLYGYTF.

Points on this clone: The CDR3 is cut off 3 residues early in the read; its end comes from the germline J gene. V is TRBV7-9 and J is TRBJ1-5, with TRBD1 identical over 8 bases. V lost 5 bases to trimming and J lost 7 bases; unmatched junction nucleotides: 10. The CDR3 covers 15 residues. Looked up from germline, CDR1 is SEHNR and CDR2 is FQNEAQ (reference sequence). The CDR3 region is CASSLQGQGRQPQHF. The DNA read from the CDR3 is TGTGCCAGCAGCCTCCAAGGACAGGGAAGACAGCCC.

Of note for this clone: The read terminates 3 residues before the CDR3 end, so the remaining end is supplied by the germline J gene. This chain joins TRBV6-2 or TRBV6-3 and TRBJ2-7; 7 nucleotides agree with TRBD2. This CDR3 spans 13 amino acids. CDR1 is MNHEY and CDR2 is SVGEGT in the germline V gene. Trimming removed 5 bases from V and 5 bases from J; junction bases left unmatched: 6. The CDR3 here is CASSPTSPHEQYF. Incomplete CDR3 DNA: TGTGCCAGCAGTCCGACTAGCCCGCACGAG.

As for this clone: The read is 3 residues too short to cover the CDR3 end, so that end is filled in from the germline J gene. This chain links TRBV2 with TRBJ1-2, with D unresolved. The CDR3 covers 11 residues. The germline V gene has CDR1 SNHLY and CDR2 FYNNEI. CDR3 protein: CASSGQVDYTF. The CDR3 DNA, read in part, is TGTGCCAGCAGTGGGCAGGTCGAC.

Concerning this clone: Coverage ceases 3 residues before the CDR3 finishes, and the germline J gene fills in the end. The rearrangement joins TRBV4-2 to TRBJ1-6, with TRBD1 matching 8 bases. J lost 7 bases, V lost 4 bases, and 6 bases had no gene match. Germline CDR1 LGHNA, CDR2 YNFKEQ. This CDR3 spans 15 amino acids. The sequenced part of the CDR3 DNA is TGTGCCAGCAGCCCCATCGACAGGGGCAATTCACCC. This codes for CASSPIDRGNSP. The full-length CDR3 reads as CASSPIDRGNSPLHF.

In regard to this clone: The CDR3 end falls 3 residues outside the read, so it is completed with the germline J gene. The chain uses TRBV19 and TRBJ2-2, with 8 bases identical to TRBD1. This CDR3 contains 16 residues. Germline V gives CDR1 LNHDA, CDR2 SQIVND (reference sequence). The CDR3 loop is CASRGQGSSYNSPLFF. The covered CDR3 bases are TGTGCCAGTAGAGGACAGGGAAGCTCCTATAATTCACCG.

Regarding this clone: Sequencing ends 3 residues short of the CDR3 end; the germline J gene provides the rest. V and J are TRBV5-3 and TRBJ2-1, with 9 nucleotides matching TRBD2. TRBV5-3 is flagged as an ORF with uncertain function. Trimming took 3 bases from V and 1 from J; bases not matched to a gene: 8. This CDR3 comprises 17 residues. The sequenced part of the CDR3 DNA is TGTGCCAGAAGCTCCGGGACTAGCTTCCTTTCCTACAATGAG. It encodes CARSSGTSFLSYNE. The complete CDR3 protein is CARSSGTSFLSYNEQFF.

A note on this clone: The CDR3 end is not reached by the read, which stops 3 residues before it; the germline J gene fills it in. The chain uses TRBV5-4 and TRBJ2-5; TRBD2 matches 11 bases. This CDR3 is built from 16 residues. CDR1 and CDR2 from the germline V gene are SGHNT and YYREEE (reference sequence). With V trimmed by 0 bases and J by 7 bases, 8 bases remained unmatched. Partial CDR3 DNA: TGTGCCAGCAGCTTGGTTAGCGGGGGGGCCGGGGGGACC. Its protein product is CASSLVSGGAGGT. The CDR3 as a whole reads CASSLVSGGAGGTQYF.

Turning to this clone: Read coverage stops 3 residues before the CDR3 terminus; the germline J gene supplies the remainder. This sequence joins TRBV2 and TRBJ2-1, with 11 bases identical to TRBD2. The V and J ends lost 7 bases and 6 bases, in that order; junction bases with no gene match: 8. The CDR3 spans 15 residues. The germline gives CDR1 SNHLY, CDR2 FYNNEI. Here the CDR3 reads CASNSGGALFNEQFF. CDR3 DNA (partial): TGTGCCAGCAATAGCGGGGGGGCCCTCTTCAATGAG.

Of note for this clone: The read finishes 3 residues shy of the CDR3 end, and the germline J gene is used to complete it. The rearrangement joins TRBV20-1 to TRBJ2-7; TRBD1 might be the D (5 bases). The length of the CDR3 is 14 residues. V was trimmed by 7 bases and J by 5 bases, leaving 21 bases between them. Per germline, CDR1 DFQATT and CDR2 SNEGSKA (reference sequence). CDR3 bases read: TGCAGTGTCCCCCTGTGGACACACCCCGACGAG. This encodes CSVPLWTHPDE. The whole CDR3 sequence is CSVPLWTHPDEQYF.

As concerns this clone: The read terminates 3 residues before the CDR3 end, so the remaining end is supplied by the germline J gene. The chain links TRBV15 to TRBJ2-7; 10 bases are a match to TRBD1. After removal of 1 base from V and 2 bases from J, the junction contained 5 bases not matched to a gene. The CDR3 is 16 residues long. Per germline, CDR1 LNHNV and CDR2 YYDKDF (reference sequence). The sequenced CDR3 bases are TGTGCCACCAGCAGAGGGGGAGGACAGGGGGCCTACGAG. It encodes CATSRGGGQGAYE. The whole CDR3 is CATSRGGGQGAYEQYF.

As for this clone: Sequencing ends 3 residues short of the CDR3 end; the germline J gene provides the rest. The chain combines TRBV20-1 with TRBJ2-7, with D uncertain. This CDR3 comprises 13 residues. Between the trimmed V and J ends, which lost 3 bases and 3 bases, there was a span of 12 bases. Germline CDR1 DFQATT, CDR2 SNEGSKA (reference sequence). Here the CDR3 reads CSARKGSRYEQYF. CDR3 bases read: TGCAGTGCTAGGAAAGGGTCCCGCTACGAG.

On this clone: With the read ending 3 residues before the CDR3 end, the germline J gene is used to fill in that end. The genes are TRBV19 and TRBJ1-1; no clear D. CDR1 and CDR2 (germline): LNHDA, SQIVND (reference sequence). The CDR3 has 14 amino acids. V lost 1 base to trimming and J lost 4 bases, with 10 bases between them. The CDR3 protein is CASSIARSGTEAFF. CDR3 DNA, as far as it was read: TGTGCCAGTAGTATAGCACGAAGCGGCACTGAA.

On this clone: The read comes to an end 3 residues before the CDR3 does, leaving the germline J gene to fill in the end. The rearrangement links TRBV20-1 to TRBJ2-5, with D tentatively TRBD1 (5 bases). The CDR3 consists of 14 residues. V was cut by 5 bases and J by 3 bases, with 16 bases left in between. Per germline, CDR1 DFQATT and CDR2 SNEGSKA (reference sequence). The chain's CDR3 is CSALQKQGKETQYF. Incomplete CDR3 DNA: TGCAGTGCTCTACAAAAGCAGGGAAAAGAGACC.